These 25 T cell receptor beta chains originate from one sample sequenced in a study of blood T cells in healthy people across ages. Primed by a sample-barcoded 5' primer and a J-beta primer mix, a second PCR proceeded for about 6 to 12 cycles. TCRdb recomputed calls from the 5' RACE reads with MiXCR, one row per CDR3 protein. The sample has hundreds of thousands of distinct CDR3 sequences, over 45% seen once. The sequencing input was blood. The receptors stem from a woman aged 55-69 years in good health.

The chain uses TRBV20-1 and TRBJ2-2, with D uncertain. With 0 bases removed from V and 5 bases from J, the gap between germline ends came to 7 bases. The CDR3 is 13 residues long. Germline V gene lookup returns CDR1 DFQATT and CDR2 SNEGSKA (reference sequence). The CDR3 DNA sequence: TGCAGTGCTAGAGATCCAAGAACCGGGGAGCTGTTTTTT. This encodes CSARDPRTGELFF.

The chain joins TRBV4-1 to TRBJ1-5; 7 nucleotides line up with TRBD1. Per the germline V gene, CDR1 is MGHRA and CDR2 is YSYEKL. Unmatched junction bases numbered 5, after V lost 1 base and J lost 2 bases. The CDR3 is 16 residues long. The CDR3 DNA follows: TGCGCCAGCAGCCAAGCCCCCCAGGGGGGCAATCAGCCCCAGCATTTT. This encodes CASSQAPQGGNQPQHF.

The chain recombines TRBV28 with TRBJ1-2; TRBD1 matches at 11 bases. The CDR3 is 15 residues long. The germline CDR1 and CDR2 sequences are MDHEN and SYDVKM. Germline trimming cut 4 bases from V and 4 bases from J; bases unmatched to any gene: 5. DNA for the CDR3: TGTGCCAGCAGTTGGGGACAGGGGGGATCCTATGGCTACACCTTC. Protein: CASSWGQGGSYGYTF.

As regards this clonotype: One junction end does not reproduce the germline sequence, and a read error may be involved. The chain has TRBV4-3 and TRBJ2-3, with a possible D match to TRBD2 (5 bases). CDR1 LGHNA and CDR2 YSLEER come from the germline V gene. This CDR3 contains 15 residues. CDR3 residues: CASSSRWRNTDAQYF. The CDR3 DNA follows: TGCGCCAGCAGCTCGCGGTGGAGGAACACAGATGCGCAGTATTTT.

This chain joins TRBV24-1 and TRBJ2-1, with 7 positions matching TRBD2. Germline V CDR1 and CDR2: KGHDR, SFDVKD. Trimming cost V 0 bases and J 4 bases; bases outside gene matches: 5. The CDR3 is made up of 16 amino acids. Here the CDR3 DNA reads TGTGCCACCAGTGATTTGCGGGAGGCCCCATACAATGAGCAGTTCTTC. Translating it yields CATSDLREAPYNEQFF.

This clonotype was seen many times. This chain links TRBV4-2 with TRBJ2-7; 8 bases are shared with TRBD1. The CDR3 has 13 residues. The germline V gene encodes CDR1 LGHNA and CDR2 YNFKEQ. V lost 8 bases, J lost 6 bases, and 9 bases stayed unmatched. DNA of the CDR3: TGTGCCAGCTCACAAGGACAGGGAGGCGAGCAGTACTTC. Amino acid sequence: CASSQGQGGEQYF.

This clonotype was seen only a few times. The V gene is TRBV20-1, the J gene TRBJ1-2; no reliable D call. V was cut by 2 bases and J by 0 bases, with 16 bases left in between. The CDR3 is 16 residues long. Germline CDR1 DFQATT, CDR2 SNEGSKA (reference sequence). CDR3 coding DNA: TGCAGTGCTAGACCCTTCGAAGGACCTGCTAACTATGGCTACACCTTC. Protein product: CSARPFEGPANYGYTF.

The J gene is TRBJ2-1, the V gene TRBV4-3, with 11 bases aligning to TRBD2. V was clipped by 0 bases and J by 4 bases; unmatched bases: 20. CDR3 length: 22 residues. From germline, CDR1 is LGHNA and CDR2 YSLEER. The CDR3 here is CASSQDSRVGLADLLEYNEQFF. CDR3 nucleotides: TGCGCCAGCAGCCAAGATTCACGGGTGGGACTAGCGGACCTTTTAGAGTACAATGAGCAGTTCTTC.

The chain combines TRBV9 with TRBJ2-1; D gene ambiguous. The DNA matches TRBJ2-7 better at its end, which makes the J call doubtful. Per germline, CDR1 SGDLS and CDR2 YYNGEE. This CDR3 is 16 amino acids long. DNA of the CDR3: TGTGCCAGCAGCCCCCCTACGGGTCCTTCCTACAATGAGCAGTACTTC. Translated: CASSPPTGPSYNEQYF.

This chain joins TRBV6-1 and TRBJ2-5; 11 bases align to TRBD2. The CDR3 extends over 16 amino acids. Germline CDR1 and CDR2: MNHNS and SASEGT. V dropped 8 bases and J dropped 2; count of bases not matched to a gene: 10. The CDR3 DNA is TGTGCCAGCCATAGCGGGGGGGGTTCCTCACAAGAGACCCAGTACTTC. It yields the protein CASHSGGGSSQETQYF.

The chain joins TRBV7-8 to TRBJ2-7; the D gene is possibly TRBD2 (7 bases). V lost 0 bases and J 0 bases, leaving 12 bases between the germline ends. Germline V gene sequence: CDR1 SGHVS, CDR2 FQNEAQ. The CDR3 loop spans 16 amino acids. In nucleotides, the CDR3 is TGTGCCAGCAGCTTAGCGCGGGGGCTTAGCTCCTACGAGCAGTACTTC. Translation: CASSLARGLSSYEQYF. The full variable domain, completed using reference TRBV7-8 and TRBJ2-7, is GAGVSQSPRYKVAKRGQDVALRCDPISGHVSLFWYQQALGQGPEFLTYFQNEAQLDKSGLPSDRFFAERPEGSVSTLKIQRTQQEDSAVYLCASSLARGLSSYEQYFGPGTRLTVT.

This rearrangement joins TRBV5-1 to TRBJ1-2; D is ambiguous. The CDR3 sequence is 13 residues long. Germline CDR1 reads SGHRS; CDR2 reads YFSETQ. V was clipped by 0 bases and J by 9 bases, with 12 bases between them. CDR3 sequence: CASSLDGEGRYTF. The CDR3, as DNA: TGCGCCAGCAGCTTGGATGGGGAAGGGCGCTACACCTTC.

The J gene is TRBJ2-7, the V gene TRBV7-8; tentative D call: TRBD2 (5 bases). V was shortened by 4 bases and J by 11 bases, with 12 bases between the two germline ends. The CDR3 extends over 11 amino acids. The germline V gene encodes CDR1 SGHVS and CDR2 FQNEAQ. Written as DNA, the CDR3 is TGTGCCAGCAGCTGGGGAGAGTCGGAGTACTTC. Protein product: CASSWGESEYF.

The V gene is TRBV7-9, the J gene TRBJ1-2; D unclear. Germline CDR1 is SEHNR and CDR2 is FQNEAQ (reference sequence). V lost 9 bases to trimming and J lost 4 bases, with 15 bases between them. The CDR3 sequence is 13 residues long. CDR3 DNA sequence: TGTGCCAGGGTGACGGAGGCCCCCTATGGCTACACCTTC. Its protein is CARVTEAPYGYTF.

The rearrangement links TRBV7-6 to TRBJ2-5, with TRBD1 as a possible D gene (6 bases). The better agreement between TRBJ2-7 and the DNA end casts doubt on the J call. The CDR3 has 17 amino acids. Germline-derived CDR1 and CDR2 are SGHVS and FNYEAQ. The CDR3 protein is CASSLGLGTRDLYEQYF. CDR3 in DNA: TGTGCCAGCAGCTTAGGGCTAGGGACAAGGGATCTCTACGAGCAGTACTTC.

The chain combines TRBV5-6 with TRBJ1-1; 11 bases align to TRBD1. The germline gives CDR1 SGHDT, CDR2 YYEEEE. Germline trimming cut 0 bases from V and 1 base from J; bases unmatched to any gene: 2. The CDR3 is made up of 16 amino acids. The CDR3 spells CASSLGTGGWNTEAFF. In DNA, the CDR3 is TGTGCCAGCAGCTTGGGGACAGGGGGCTGGAACACTGAAGCTTTCTTT.

The chain couples TRBV21-1 to TRBJ2-5. TRBV21-1 is a known pseudogene. This CDR3 has 13 amino acids. The CDR3 protein is CASSPKQKETQYF. The CDR3 DNA follows: TGTGCCAGCAGTCCTAAACAAAAAGAGACCCAGTACTTC.

Only one count was recorded for this clonotype. The chain has TRBV18 and TRBJ1-2, with D uncertain. The germline V and J ends were trimmed by 2 bases and 8 bases, with 12 bases remaining between them. Germline V lookup: CDR1 KGHSH, CDR2 LQKENI. There are 13 residues in the CDR3. The CDR3 sequence is CASSPMRDRGYTF. Here the CDR3 DNA reads TGTGCCAGCTCACCAATGAGGGATCGAGGCTACACCTTC.

The chain uses TRBV20-1 and TRBJ1-2; possibly TRBD1 for D (5 bases). This CDR3 region has 14 residues. Deletions cut 5 bases from V and 8 bases from J, with 21 bases between. Germline CDR1 reads DFQATT; CDR2 reads SNEGSKA (reference sequence). The CDR3 protein is CSAVGRLGARGYTF. CDR3 DNA sequence: TGCAGTGCTGTGGGGAGACTCGGGGCTCGCGGCTACACCTTC.

V gene TRBV5-1 combines with J gene TRBJ2-7, with TRBD1 matching 7 bases. Germline CDR1 and CDR2: SGHRS and YFSETQ. Unmatched junction bases numbered 7, after V lost 2 bases and J lost 2 bases. The CDR3 covers 15 residues. The CDR3 spells CASSFSDRVAYEQYF. Written as DNA, the CDR3 is TGCGCCAGCAGCTTTTCCGACAGGGTCGCCTACGAGCAGTACTTC.

The V call is TRBV30, the J call TRBJ2-3, with no clear D. Germline loops: CDR1 GTSNPN, CDR2 SVGIG (reference sequence). V was clipped by 4 bases and J by 2 bases, with 4 bases between them. The CDR3 is 11 amino acids. CDR3 in DNA: TGTGCCTGGACTCACACAGATACGCAGTATTTT. It codes for CAWTHTDTQYF.

This clonotype was picked up a small number of times. The chain is built from TRBV29-1 and TRBJ1-2, with TRBD1 identical over 7 bases. The germline V gene encodes CDR1 SQVTM and CDR2 ANQGSEA. The J segment lost 7 bases and the V segment lost 4 bases, leaving 6 bases of the junction unmatched. This CDR3 has 12 amino acids. CDR3 in DNA: TGCAGCGTTGGCGACAGGGATGTTGGCTACACCTTC. Translated: CSVGDRDVGYTF.

This chain joins TRBV20-1 and TRBJ2-1, with 11 bases lining up with TRBD2. Unmatched junction bases numbered 2, after V lost 5 bases and J lost 2 bases. The V gene's germline CDR1 is DFQATT and CDR2 SNEGSKA (reference sequence). The CDR3 is made up of 14 amino acids. This CDR3 reads CSALAGGTYNEQFF. CDR3 DNA: TGCAGTGCTTTAGCGGGAGGGACCTACAATGAGCAGTTCTTC.

The J gene is TRBJ2-3, the V gene TRBV23-1; D uncertain. TRBV23-1 is noted as an ORF with a role that remains uncertain. The CDR3 runs to 19 residues. Trimming took off 2 bases at V and 2 bases at J, with 23 bases between the two ends. This CDR3 is CASSQRHKSKRDITDTQYF. The DNA of the CDR3 is TGCGCCAGCAGTCAAAGACATAAAAGTAAGCGAGACATCACAGATACGCAGTATTTT.

This clonotype was seen just once. At one end the junction does not follow the germline gene, possibly because of a read error. The V gene is TRBV7-2, the J gene TRBJ2-7; D ambiguous. This CDR3 region has 15 residues. The germline V gene encodes CDR1 SGHTA and CDR2 FQGNSA. The CDR3 loop reads CANSLWAEAFYEQYF. The CDR3 bases are TGTGCCAACAGCTTATGGGCGGAAGCGTTCTACGAGCAGTACTTC.